This TCR beta chain comes out of a study of identical twins. The CDR3 is 13 amino acids. The ends were cut back, 4 bases at V and 7 bases at J, with 13 bases in the middle. CDR1 is KGHDR and CDR2 is SFDVKD in the germline V gene. TCRdb called the 5' RACE reads again in MiXCR, with one record for every CDR3 protein. The sample shows around 470,000 distinct CDR3 sequences, 12% to 15% of them seen only once. Notes on the study in general: Researchers reported excess low generation probability among twin-shared out-of-frame alpha sequences. Recombination models fit unrelated individuals' TCR alpha sharing but underestimated twins'.

This clonotype was counted a few times. The antigen remains unidentified. These data also formed part of another study, on yellow fever vaccine responses in identical twins.

Sequenced sample: CD4+ T cells sorted from blood. This sequence originates from a woman between 18 and 29 years old in good health. The chain combines TRBV24-1 with TRBJ2-7, with D possibly being TRBD1 (6 bases). CDR3 sequence reads: CATSDLRDTEQYF. The CDR3 DNA follows: TGTGCCACCAGTGACTTAAGGGACACTGAGCAGTACTTC.